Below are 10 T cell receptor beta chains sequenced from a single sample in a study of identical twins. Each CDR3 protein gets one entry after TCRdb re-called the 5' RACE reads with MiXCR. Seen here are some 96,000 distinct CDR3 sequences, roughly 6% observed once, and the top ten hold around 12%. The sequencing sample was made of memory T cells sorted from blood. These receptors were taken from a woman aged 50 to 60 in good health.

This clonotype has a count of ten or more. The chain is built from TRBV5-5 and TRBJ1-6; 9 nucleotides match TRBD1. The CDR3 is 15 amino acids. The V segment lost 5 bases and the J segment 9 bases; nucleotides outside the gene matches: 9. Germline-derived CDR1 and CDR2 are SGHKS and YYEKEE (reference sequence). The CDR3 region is CASSRRPDRGSPLHF. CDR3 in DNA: TGTGCCAGCAGTCGTCGGCCGGACAGGGGTTCACCCCTCCACTTT.

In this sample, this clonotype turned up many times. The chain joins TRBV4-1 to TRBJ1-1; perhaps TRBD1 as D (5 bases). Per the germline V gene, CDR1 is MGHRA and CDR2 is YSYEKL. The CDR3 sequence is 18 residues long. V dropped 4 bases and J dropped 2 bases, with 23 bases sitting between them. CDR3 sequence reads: CASSPPVSTGPKNTEAFF. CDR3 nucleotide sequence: TGCGCCAGCAGCCCCCCCGTCTCCACAGGACCTAAAAACACTGAAGCTTTCTTT.

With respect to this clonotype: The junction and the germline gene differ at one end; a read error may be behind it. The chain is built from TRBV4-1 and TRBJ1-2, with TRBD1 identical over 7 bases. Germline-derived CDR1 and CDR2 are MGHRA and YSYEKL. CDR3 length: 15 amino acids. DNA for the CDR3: TGCGCCAGCACCCCAAGCCGGGACAGCGAGTATGGCTACCCCTTC. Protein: CASTPSRDSEYGYPF.

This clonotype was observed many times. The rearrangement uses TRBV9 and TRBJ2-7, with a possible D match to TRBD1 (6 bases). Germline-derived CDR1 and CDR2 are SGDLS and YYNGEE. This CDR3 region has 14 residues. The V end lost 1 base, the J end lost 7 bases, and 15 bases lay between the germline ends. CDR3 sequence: CASSVQPQGGEQYF. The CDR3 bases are TGTGCCAGCAGCGTACAGCCACAGGGCGGGGAGCAGTACTTC.

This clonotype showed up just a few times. The CDR3 region is CASSVDGWGNYNEQFF. The CDR3 DNA is TGTGCCAGCAGCGTAGACGGATGGGGTAACTACAATGAGCAGTTCTTC. V gene TRBV9 combines with J gene TRBJ2-1; unclear D gene. Germline CDR1 reads SGDLS; CDR2 reads YYNGEE. V was shortened by 0 bases and J by 3 bases, with 13 bases between the two germline ends. The CDR3 is made up of 16 amino acids. Complete variable domain (other parts from reference TRBV9 and TRBJ2-1): DSGVTQTPKHLITATGQRVTLRCSPRSGDLSVYWYQQSLDQGLQFLIQYYNGEERAKGNILERFSAQQFPDLHSELNLSSLELGDSALYFCASSVDGWGNYNEQFFGPGTRLTVL.

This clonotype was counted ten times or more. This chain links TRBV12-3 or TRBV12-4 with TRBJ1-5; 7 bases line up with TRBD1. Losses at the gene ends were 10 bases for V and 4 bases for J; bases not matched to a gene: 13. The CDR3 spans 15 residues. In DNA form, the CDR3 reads TGTGCCACCCAACAGACAGGGAAGGGAAATCAGCCCCAGCATTTT. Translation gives CATQQTGKGNQPQHF.

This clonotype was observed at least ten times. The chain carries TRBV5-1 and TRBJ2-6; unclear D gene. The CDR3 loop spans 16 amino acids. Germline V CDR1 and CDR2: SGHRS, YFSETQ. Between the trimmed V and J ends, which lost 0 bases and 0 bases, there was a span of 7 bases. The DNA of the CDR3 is TGCGCCAGCAGCTTGGAAGGGTTCTCTGGGGCCAACGTCCTGACTTTC. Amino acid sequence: CASSLEGFSGANVLTF.

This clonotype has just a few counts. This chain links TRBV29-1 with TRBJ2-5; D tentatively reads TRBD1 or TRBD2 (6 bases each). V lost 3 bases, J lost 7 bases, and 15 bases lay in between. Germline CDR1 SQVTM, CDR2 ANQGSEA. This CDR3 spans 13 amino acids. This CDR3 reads CSVDATGTGTQYF. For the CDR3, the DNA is TGCAGCGTTGACGCCACAGGGACTGGGACCCAGTACTTC.

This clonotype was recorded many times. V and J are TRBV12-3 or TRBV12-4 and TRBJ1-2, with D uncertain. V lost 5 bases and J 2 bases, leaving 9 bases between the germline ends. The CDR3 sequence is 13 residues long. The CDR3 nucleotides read TGTGCCAGCAGTCACGGTCCGAACTATGGCTACACCTTC. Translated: CASSHGPNYGYTF.

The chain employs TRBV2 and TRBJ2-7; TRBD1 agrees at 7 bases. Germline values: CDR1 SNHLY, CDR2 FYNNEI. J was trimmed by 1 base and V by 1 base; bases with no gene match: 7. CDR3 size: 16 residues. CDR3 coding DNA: TGTGCCAGCAGTGAAGGGGGGACAGTTATTTCCTACGAGCAGTACGTC. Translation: CASSEGGTVISYEQYV.